The 11 T cell receptor beta chains presented below share a single source sample, sequenced in a study of technical replicates of blood from four donors. Repertoires were generated with immunoSEQ multiplex PCR, while TCRdb's copy carries only in-frame clones and drops some. The table includes approximately 79,000 clones, around 97% detected once. Sequencing used T cells isolated from PBMCs. Source of these receptors: a human donor in good health.

Here the CDR3 reads CASSKGASKDTQYF. The CDR3 region has the DNA TGTGCCAGTAGTAAGGGGGCGAGCAAGGATACGCAGTATTTT. V is TRBV19 and J is TRBJ2-3, with 7 bases that match TRBD1. Germline V gives CDR1 LNHDA, CDR2 SQIVND (reference sequence). Trimming cost V 4 bases and J 6 bases; bases outside gene matches: 7. The CDR3 is 14 amino acids.

This chain joins TRBV9 and TRBJ2-2; tentative D call: TRBD1 (6 bases). The CDR3 loop spans 15 amino acids. V lost 2 bases to trimming and J lost 1 base, with 9 bases between them. Germline CDR1 SGDLS, CDR2 YYNGEE. In nucleotides, the CDR3 is TGTGCCAGCAGCGTGGACAGAGAGAACACCGGGGAGCTGTTTTTT. Amino acids: CASSVDRENTGELFF.

The gene calls are TRBV2 and TRBJ2-1; TRBD2 is a possible D gene (7 bases). V was clipped by 11 bases and J by 10 bases, with 15 bases between them. CDR1 and CDR2 (germline): SNHLY, FYNNEI. CDR3 length equals 11 residues. This CDR3 reads CAARGGVEQFF. CDR3 DNA: TGTGCCGCTCGAGGGGGGGTGGAGCAGTTCTTC.

V and J are TRBV19 and TRBJ1-5, with 7 bases that match TRBD1. Losses at the gene ends were 5 bases for V and 7 bases for J; bases not matched to a gene: 11. Germline lookup yields CDR1 LNHDA and CDR2 SQIVND (reference sequence). The CDR3 extends over 15 amino acids. In DNA, the CDR3 is TGTGCCAGTAGTTTCGGGACAGATGGGCGACAGCCCCAGCATTTT. It codes for CASSFGTDGRQPQHF.

The chain couples TRBV5-1 to TRBJ1-4, with a weak D call TRBD1 (6 bases). Germline CDR1 reads SGHRS; CDR2 reads YFSETQ. This CDR3 is built from 15 residues. The germline V and J ends were trimmed by 0 bases and 6 bases, with 12 bases remaining between them. Written as DNA, the CDR3 is TGCGCCAGCAGCTTGGACACAGGGAGAGATGAAAAACTGTTTTTT. It yields the protein CASSLDTGRDEKLFF.

The chain couples TRBV13 to TRBJ2-5; D not certain. V lost 4 bases and J 4 bases, leaving 10 bases between the germline ends. The germline V gene has CDR1 PRHDT and CDR2 FYEKMQ (reference sequence). The CDR3 length is 13 residues. The CDR3: CASSSSSRETQYF. The DNA of the CDR3 is TGTGCCAGCAGCTCGTCTAGTAGAGAGACCCAGTACTTC.

This rearrangement joins TRBV28 to TRBJ2-5; TRBD2 aligns across 12 bases. The CDR3 contains 16 residues. From germline, CDR1 is MDHEN and CDR2 SYDVKM. The trim removed 7 bases at V and 3 bases at J, leaving 9 bases unmatched. In DNA, the CDR3 is TGTGCCAGCAACGCCCTCCTAGCGGGAGGGAAAGAGACCCAGTACTTC. The encoded protein is CASNALLAGGKETQYF.

The chain carries TRBV18 and TRBJ1-2; D not certain. Trimming cost V 1 base and J 3 bases, with 9 bases left between them. CDR3 length: 14 amino acids. The germline CDR1 and CDR2 sequences are KGHSH and LQKENI. CDR3 sequence reads: CASSPRTTDYGYTF. The DNA of the CDR3 is TGTGCCAGCTCACCACGCACAACCGACTATGGCTACACCTTC.

The V and J genes are TRBV7-3 and TRBJ2-7, with 10 bases that match TRBD2. V dropped 5 bases and J dropped 1; count of bases not matched to a gene: 5. This CDR3 has 15 amino acids. Germline lookup yields CDR1 SGHTA and CDR2 FQGTGA. The CDR3 is CASSPTSGLSYEQYF. As DNA, the CDR3 is TGTGCCAGCAGCCCGACTAGCGGGTTATCCTACGAGCAGTACTTC.

The chain combines TRBV4-3 with TRBJ2-6, with a tentative D call TRBD2 (5 bases). The germline V gene has CDR1 LGHNA and CDR2 YSLEER. V was pared by 3 bases and J by 0 bases, with 15 bases between. The CDR3 length is 18 residues. CDR3 amino acids: CASSQSGTKNSGANVLTF. The CDR3 region has the DNA TGCGCCAGCAGCCAGTCGGGAACCAAAAACTCTGGGGCCAACGTCCTGACTTTC.

This sequence joins TRBV25-1 and TRBJ2-1, with D tentatively TRBD2 (6 bases). CDR1 MGHDK and CDR2 SYGVNS come from the germline V gene. This CDR3 is built from 14 residues. V lost 5 bases, J lost 7 bases, and 15 bases lay in between. The CDR3 region is CASSQTRLVNEQFF. CDR3 sequence (DNA): TGTGCCAGCAGTCAGACTAGGCTCGTAAATGAGCAGTTCTTC. The whole variable domain, filled in from reference TRBV25-1 and TRBJ2-1, reads EADIYQTPRYLVIGTGKKITLECSQTMGHDKMYWYQQDPGMELHLIHYSYGVNSTEKGDLSSESTVSRIRTEHFPLTLESARPSHTSQYLCASSQTRLVNEQFFGPGTRLTVL.